The 30 T cell receptor beta chains reported below all come from one sample, sequenced in a study of blood T cell repertoires in COVID-19. TCRdb's table, derived via immunoSEQ multiplex PCR, lists solely in-frame clones and lacks some. The sample has 100,000 to 150,000 clones; approximately 74% are singletons. Specimen: peripheral blood. These receptors all come from a man aged 60 to 75 with acute or convalescent COVID-19.

This rearrangement joins TRBV7-9 to TRBJ2-2; no definite D call. Between the trimmed V and J ends, which lost 5 bases and 6 bases, there was a span of 13 bases. This CDR3 is 14 amino acids long. Germline CDR1 reads SEHNR; CDR2 reads FQNEAQ (reference sequence). The CDR3 coding sequence is TGTGCCAGCAGCCCAGTCATTAATGCCGGGGAGCTGTTTTTT. It is translated as CASSPVINAGELFF.

The rearrangement joins TRBV3-1 (or the pseudogene TRBV3-2) to TRBJ1-2, with a weak D call TRBD1 (5 bases). The germline gives CDR1 LGHDT, CDR2 YNNKEL (reference sequence). Trimming removed 0 bases from V and 0 bases from J, with 8 bases in between. The CDR3 sequence is 15 residues long. The CDR3 here is CASSQDQGTNYGYTF. CDR3 DNA sequence: TGTGCCAGCAGCCAAGATCAGGGCACTAACTATGGCTACACCTTC.

The chain couples TRBV5-1 to TRBJ1-4; unclear D gene. Trimming took off 0 bases at V and 2 bases at J, with 8 bases between the two ends. Germline V gene data show CDR1 as SGHRS and CDR2 as YFSETQ. CDR3 size: 15 residues. CDR3 protein: CASSLVGRTNEKLFF. In DNA, the CDR3 is TGCGCCAGCAGCTTGGTGGGCAGGACTAATGAAAAACTGTTTTTT.

The chain couples TRBV10-1 to TRBJ2-1; 11 nucleotides match TRBD2. V shed 3 bases, J shed 1 base, and the junction held 5 bases outside the gene matches. Germline V CDR1 and CDR2: WNHNN, SYGVQD (reference sequence). The CDR3 contains 17 residues. DNA of the CDR3: TGCGCCAGCAGTGACGGGACTAGCGGCAAGTCCTACAATGAGCAGTTCTTC. Amino acids: CASSDGTSGKSYNEQFF.

This clone was seen a few times. The CDR3, as DNA: TGTGCCAGCAGTGAAGGGAGGGCAACTAATGAAAAACTGTTTTTT. Residues: CASSEGRATNEKLFF. The chain joins TRBV2 to TRBJ1-4; D not certain. CDR3 length equals 15 residues. Trimming removed 1 base at V and 0 bases at J, with 6 bases between. Germline V gives CDR1 SNHLY, CDR2 FYNNEI.

The genes are TRBV30 and TRBJ2-4; 10 bases line up with TRBD1. Trimming at V came to 2 bases and at J to 1 base, leaving 2 bases not matched to a gene. Germline values: CDR1 GTSNPN, CDR2 SVGIG (reference sequence). The CDR3 covers 15 residues. The CDR3 is CAWSLGQGAKNIQYF. The CDR3, as DNA: TGTGCCTGGAGTTTGGGACAGGGGGCCAAAAACATTCAGTACTTC.

CDR3 region: CASSGHLQETQYF. CDR3 coding DNA: TGTGCCAGCAGTGGACACCTCCAAGAGACCCAGTACTTC. This chain connects TRBV27 to TRBJ2-5; weak D call: TRBD1 (5 bases). The CDR3 consists of 13 residues. Germline CDR1 and CDR2: MNHEY and SMNVEV (reference sequence). V shed 5 bases and J shed 1 base, with 8 bases lying between them.

The rearrangement links TRBV11-2 to TRBJ1-4, with 8 positions matching TRBD1. CDR1 is SGHAT and CDR2 is FQNNGV in the germline V gene. The CDR3 runs to 16 residues. Unmatched junction bases numbered 9, after V lost 2 bases and J lost 7 bases. The CDR3 nucleotides are TGTGCCAGCAGCTTACAAAGGGCCAGGGGGCGTGAAAAACTGTTTTTT. Translation gives CASSLQRARGREKLFF.

The CDR3 region has the DNA TGCGCCAGCAGCCCGGCAAGGCAGGGGTTGGGATGGGACTATGGCTACACCTTC. It codes for CASSPARQGLGWDYGYTF. The chain is built from TRBV5-1 and TRBJ1-2; tentatively, D is TRBD1 (6 bases). The length of the CDR3 is 18 residues. V lost 4 bases to trimming and J lost 3 bases, with 25 bases between them. CDR1 and CDR2 (germline): SGHRS, YFSETQ.

The J gene is TRBJ1-2, the V gene TRBV2; TRBD1 is a possible D gene (6 bases). The CDR3 is made up of 15 amino acids. Trimming shortened V by 3 bases and J by 8 bases, and 19 bases separated the two germline ends. CDR1 is SNHLY, CDR2 FYNNEI, per germline. The CDR3: CASSDPTGPTRGYTF. The DNA of the CDR3 is TGTGCCAGCAGTGACCCGACAGGTCCGACGAGGGGCTACACCTTC.

The chain couples TRBV27 to TRBJ2-7; D is possibly TRBD1 (5 bases). Germline assignment: CDR1 MNHEY and CDR2 SMNVEV (reference sequence). Trimming shortened V by 5 bases and J by 2 bases, and 13 bases separated the two germline ends. This CDR3 is built from 14 residues. CDR3 protein: CASSPPDRPYEQYF. In DNA form, the CDR3 reads TGTGCCAGCAGTCCCCCCGACAGACCCTACGAGCAGTACTTC.

This clone was counted between two and nine times. The rearrangement joins TRBV11-2 to TRBJ1-5; D ambiguous. Germline values: CDR1 SGHAT, CDR2 FQNNGV. The germline V and J ends were trimmed by 4 bases and 4 bases, with 11 bases remaining between them. The CDR3 loop spans 14 amino acids. The CDR3 sequence is CASSSTGSNQPQHF. The CDR3 nucleotides are TGTGCCAGCAGCTCAACCGGGAGTAATCAGCCCCAGCATTTT.

This clone has only one observation. The genes are TRBV3-1 (or the pseudogene TRBV3-2) and TRBJ2-3; D gene ambiguous. Trimming stripped 5 bases from V and 1 base from J, with 13 bases between. Germline V gene lookup returns CDR1 LGHDT and CDR2 YNNKEL (reference sequence). CDR3 length: 15 amino acids. CDR3 region: CASSSRGSGTDTQYF. For the CDR3, the DNA is TGTGCCAGCAGCTCCAGAGGCTCTGGCACAGATACGCAGTATTTT.

The rearrangement uses TRBV5-6 and TRBJ2-7; maybe TRBD2 (6 bases). With 4 bases removed from V and 2 bases from J, the gap between germline ends came to 13 bases. The CDR3 loop spans 14 amino acids. The germline V gene has CDR1 SGHDT and CDR2 YYEEEE. DNA for the CDR3: TGTGCCAGCAGCCGATTGTCGGGAGCCTACGAGCAGTACTTC. It specifies CASSRLSGAYEQYF.

The CDR3 DNA follows: TGTGCCAGCAGCCAAGGACTAGCCCGGACCCAAGAGACCCAGTACTTC. It is translated as CASSQGLARTQETQYF. The gene calls are TRBV14 and TRBJ2-5; 7 nucleotides agree with TRBD2. CDR1 is SGHDN and CDR2 is FVKESK in the germline V gene. V was pared by 1 base and J by 1 base, with 6 bases of the junction left unmatched. The CDR3 loop spans 16 amino acids.

Only a few counts were recorded for this clone. The chain is built from TRBV12-5 and TRBJ1-1, with 8 bases fitting TRBD1. The CDR3 extends over 14 amino acids. Per germline, CDR1 LGHNT and CDR2 FRNRAP. Germline trimming cut 5 bases from V and 1 base from J; bases unmatched to any gene: 3. This CDR3 reads CASGQGQGNTEAFF. The DNA for the CDR3 is TGTGCTAGTGGTCAAGGACAGGGGAACACTGAAGCTTTCTTT.

The chain has TRBV4-1 and TRBJ2-2; D gene unclear. CDR1 and CDR2 (germline): MGHRA, YSYEKL. With 0 bases removed from V and 6 bases from J, the gap between germline ends came to 8 bases. The CDR3 sequence is 14 residues long. The CDR3 nucleotides are TGCGCCAGCAGCCAAGATTTAGAGGCCGGGGAGCTGTTTTTT. It encodes CASSQDLEAGELFF.

The chain links TRBV18 to TRBJ2-7; TRBD1 might be the D (5 bases). Germline-derived CDR1 and CDR2 are KGHSH and LQKENI. The length of the CDR3 is 14 residues. The V end lost 1 base, the J end lost 5 bases, and 12 bases lay between the germline ends. The CDR3 sequence is CASSPQGLNHEQYF. CDR3 coding DNA: TGTGCCAGCTCACCACAGGGGCTTAACCACGAGCAGTACTTC.

The chain uses TRBV30 and TRBJ2-3; D perhaps matches TRBD2 (6 bases). Per germline, CDR1 GTSNPN and CDR2 SVGIG (reference sequence). The length of the CDR3 is 14 residues. V shed 5 bases and J shed 2 bases, with 14 bases lying between them. CDR3 sequence reads: CAWRPGLPTDTQYF. The CDR3 DNA sequence: TGTGCCTGGCGACCGGGACTCCCCACAGATACGCAGTATTTT.

The genes are TRBV9 and TRBJ1-5, with a tentative D call TRBD1 (5 bases). This CDR3 spans 13 amino acids. Germline V CDR1 and CDR2: SGDLS, YYNGEE. V lost 4 bases and J 5 bases, leaving 10 bases between the germline ends. The CDR3 loop reads CASSQGPDQPQHF. CDR3 in DNA: TGTGCCAGCAGCCAGGGTCCCGATCAGCCCCAGCATTTT.

The rearrangement links TRBV7-9 to TRBJ2-5; the D is unclear. The CDR3 is 13 amino acids. Germline-derived CDR1 and CDR2 are SEHNR and FQNEAQ (reference sequence). With 4 bases removed from V and 3 bases from J, the gap between germline ends came to 9 bases. CDR3: CASSSTEKETQYF. As DNA, the CDR3 is TGTGCCAGCAGCTCTACAGAGAAAGAGACCCAGTACTTC.

This clone was seen a handful of times. V and J are TRBV18 and TRBJ2-7; 9 bases match TRBD2. Germline V gene lookup returns CDR1 KGHSH and CDR2 LQKENI. V shed 3 bases and J 0 bases; nucleotides not matched to a gene: 6. This CDR3 spans 16 amino acids. CDR3 sequence reads: CASSPLAGPSSYEQYF. The CDR3 bases are TGTGCCAGCTCACCCCTAGCGGGGCCGAGCTCCTACGAGCAGTACTTC.

V gene TRBV11-2 combines with J gene TRBJ2-3, with 8 bases that match TRBD2. CDR1 and CDR2 from the germline V gene are SGHAT and FQNNGV. V lost 3 bases, J lost 2 bases, and 7 bases stayed unmatched. The CDR3 runs 16 residues. The CDR3 region is CASSFGLAAFTDTQYF. The CDR3 nucleotides are TGTGCCAGCAGCTTCGGACTAGCAGCTTTCACAGATACGCAGTATTTT.

This clone was found once. The CDR3 DNA follows: TGTGCCAGTAGGAAAAACAGGAATGGGGCAACTAATGAAAAACTGTTTTTT. Translation: CASRKNRNGATNEKLFF. The genes are TRBV19 and TRBJ1-4, with a tentative D call TRBD1 (5 bases). Germline assignment: CDR1 LNHDA and CDR2 SQIVND (reference sequence). Trimming stripped 6 bases from V and 0 bases from J, with 17 bases between. The CDR3 has 17 residues.

The J gene is TRBJ1-2, the V gene TRBV18; possibly TRBD1 for D (6 bases). Trimming took 6 bases from V and 2 from J, leaving 25 bases between them. The CDR3 covers 18 residues. CDR1 and CDR2 from the germline V gene are KGHSH and LQKENI. CDR3 nucleotides: TGTGCCAGCTCGTCGGGACAAAAGCTGGGCCCGTCCAACTATGGCTACACCTTC. Encoded protein: CASSSGQKLGPSNYGYTF.

V gene TRBV5-4 combines with J gene TRBJ2-7, with 9 bases identical to TRBD2. The CDR3 sequence is 13 residues long. Germline CDR1 is SGHNT and CDR2 is YYREEE (reference sequence). The trim removed 3 bases at V and 7 bases at J, leaving 5 bases unmatched. DNA of the CDR3: TGTGCCAGCAGCTGGGAGACTAGCGGAGAGCAGTACTTC. Protein: CASSWETSGEQYF. Variable domain in full (rest from reference TRBV5-4 and TRBJ2-7): ETGVTQSPTHLIKTRGQQVTLRCSSQSGHNTVSWYQQALGQGPQFIFQYYREEENGRGNFPPRFSGLQFPNYSSELNVNALELDDSALYLCASSWETSGEQYFGPGTRLTVT.

This clone was detected only a few times. The V call is TRBV4-2, the J call TRBJ2-5, with 7 nucleotides matching TRBD2. Per the germline V gene, CDR1 is LGHNA and CDR2 is YNFKEQ. Trimming took 6 bases from V and 2 from J; bases not matched to a gene: 9. This CDR3 contains 15 residues. This chain's CDR3 is CASRTTGTKQETQYF. The CDR3 nucleotides read TGTGCCAGCAGAACGACCGGGACTAAGCAAGAGACCCAGTACTTC.

The chain is built from TRBV19 and TRBJ2-2, with 8 bases aligning to TRBD2. V trimming: 1 base; J trimming: 1 base; junction bases outside the gene matches: 2. The CDR3 runs to 16 residues. The germline gives CDR1 LNHDA, CDR2 SQIVND (reference sequence). The CDR3 loop is CASSIGSGVNTGELFF. CDR3 sequence (DNA): TGTGCCAGTAGTATAGGTAGCGGGGTGAACACCGGGGAGCTGTTTTTT.

The table lists this clone with a few counts. The chain employs TRBV6-5 and TRBJ2-4, with D possibly matching TRBD1 (5 bases). CDR3 size: 14 residues. Germline CDR1 is MNHEY and CDR2 is SVGAGI. The ends were cut back, 5 bases at V and 6 bases at J, with 14 bases in the middle. The CDR3 loop reads CASSRNTGGNIQYF. The DNA for the CDR3 is TGTGCCAGCAGTCGGAATACAGGCGGAAACATTCAGTACTTC.

This sequence joins TRBV19 and TRBJ2-2; unclear D gene. CDR1 is LNHDA and CDR2 is SQIVND in the germline V gene (reference sequence). This CDR3 region has 14 residues. The ends were cut back, 2 bases at V and 4 bases at J, with 8 bases in the middle. For the CDR3, the DNA is TGTGCCAGTAGTATACCGCTACCCACCGGGGAGCTGTTTTTT. It specifies CASSIPLPTGELFF.